The subject of this entry is one TCR beta chain. This sample was taken from a study of graft-versus-host responses after intestinal transplantation. Graft tissue was processed to release intraepithelial and lamina propria lymphocytes. The length of the CDR3 is 11 residues. V was cut by 3 bases and J by 1 base, with 0 bases left in between. The germline V gene encodes CDR1 LGHNA and CDR2 YSLEER. Measured with immunoSEQ multiplex PCR; TCRdb has only the in-frame clones, and not every one. Counted here are 15,000 to 20,000 clones, roughly 80% occurring once; the ten biggest clones make up over 3%. The receptor's source is a human patient who received an intestinal transplant, so some T cells may come from the graft donor. The input for sequencing was ileum tissue, taken roughly 600 days after intestinal transplantation. V and J are TRBV4-3 and TRBJ1-1, with no clear D. CDR3 coding DNA: TGCGCCAGCAGCCAGAACACTGAAGCTTTCTTT. As protein: CASSQNTEAFF.